Shown below are 32 T cell receptor beta chains from a single sample sequenced in a study of T cells in Graves' hyperthyroidism and ophthalmopathy. Amplified regions were TCR beta CDR3 sequences from RNA transcripts. The TCR CDR3 was amplified in a first-round RT-PCR using the HTBI primer set. TCRdb re-called the multiplex PCR reads through MiXCR, storing one row per CDR3 protein. This table has some 500,000 distinct CDR3 sequences, under 15% appearing once. Sequencing used blood. These receptor sequences come from a woman aged 18-29 years with Graves' hyperthyroidism.

This clonotype has a count of ten or more. The chain joins TRBV29-1 to TRBJ2-2; D not certain. V lost 3 bases and J 0 bases, leaving 11 bases between the germline ends. CDR3 length: 15 amino acids. CDR1 is SQVTM, CDR2 ANQGSEA, per germline. Here the CDR3 DNA reads TGCAGCGTTGAGCGATCAACCCCGAACACCGGGGAGCTGTTTTTT. The encoded protein is CSVERSTPNTGELFF.

This clonotype was seen at least ten times. At one end, the junction sequence differs from germline, possibly due to a read error. The gene calls are TRBV3-1 and TRBJ2-3; D may correspond to TRBD1 or TRBD2 (5 bases each). Germline loops: CDR1 LGHDT, CDR2 YNNKEL (reference sequence). The CDR3 is 16 residues long. The CDR3 loop is CASSQNALRGTNTQYF. In nucleotides, the CDR3 is TGTGCCAGCAGCCAAAATGCCCTGAGGGGCACAAATACGCAGTATTTT.

This clonotype came up many times. The chain links TRBV6-5 to TRBJ1-6; 9 nucleotides line up with TRBD1. Germline V gene data show CDR1 as MNHEY and CDR2 as SVGAGI. The V segment lost 2 bases and the J segment 10 bases; nucleotides outside the gene matches: 6. This CDR3 is built from 15 residues. The CDR3 DNA follows: TGTGCCAGCAGTTACGTACAGGGGGCAAAATCACCCCTCCACTTT. Residues: CASSYVQGAKSPLHF.

This clonotype has a count of ten or more. The gene calls are TRBV27 and TRBJ2-1; the D is unclear. V was pared by 1 base and J by 4 bases, with 5 bases between. Germline CDR1 is MNHEY and CDR2 is SMNVEV (reference sequence). The CDR3 extends over 13 amino acids. DNA of the CDR3: TGTGCCAGCAGTTTATTACCATACAATGAGCAGTTCTTC. As protein: CASSLLPYNEQFF.

This clonotype was picked up a small number of times. The chain employs TRBV3-1 and TRBJ2-5; 13 positions agree with TRBD2. This CDR3 has 15 amino acids. V dropped 0 bases and J dropped 12; count of bases not matched to a gene: 7. The germline V gene encodes CDR1 LGHDT and CDR2 YNNKEL (reference sequence). The CDR3 DNA is TGTGCCAGCAGCCAAGAGGGAGGACTAGCGGGAGTTAAGTACTTC. Translation gives CASSQEGGLAGVKYF.

This clonotype was picked up many times. The CDR3 spells CASSLKRAGYNEQFF. CDR3 in DNA: TGTGCCAGCAGCTTAAAGAGAGCGGGGTACAATGAGCAGTTCTTC. V gene TRBV7-3 combines with J gene TRBJ2-1; 7 nucleotides agree with TRBD2. The CDR3 runs 15 residues. CDR1 is SGHTA and CDR2 is FQGTGA in the germline V gene. The V gene end was trimmed by 1 base and the J gene end by 4 bases; junction bases not matched to a gene: 4.

The CDR3 DNA sequence: TGCGCCAGCAGCTTTAGCGGGAGGGAAGTAGATACGCAGTATTTT. Amino acid sequence: CASSFSGREVDTQYF. The rearrangement links TRBV5-1 to TRBJ2-3; 11 bases are shared with TRBD2. This CDR3 has 15 amino acids. In germline, CDR1 is SGHRS, CDR2 YFSETQ. Trimming at V came to 2 bases and at J to 5 bases, leaving 4 bases not matched to a gene.

This clonotype was observed at least ten times. The rearrangement links TRBV11-2 to TRBJ1-5, with D maybe TRBD1 (5 bases). Germline CDR1 is SGHAT and CDR2 is FQNNGV. CDR3 size: 14 residues. The V end lost 0 bases, the J end lost 7 bases, and 10 bases lay between the germline ends. CDR3 coding DNA: TGTGCCAGCAGCTTAGATCAGGGCGCCCAGCCCCAGCATTTT. Its translation is CASSLDQGAQPQHF.

This clonotype was counted at least ten times. The gene calls are TRBV12-3 or TRBV12-4 and TRBJ1-2; no clear D. The CDR3 extends over 11 amino acids. The V end lost 4 bases, the J end lost 8 bases, and 8 bases lay between the germline ends. CDR3 in amino acids: CASSSFSGYTF. DNA of the CDR3: TGTGCCAGCAGTTCTTTCTCCGGCTACACCTTC.

This clonotype occurred many times. The chain is built from TRBV18 and TRBJ2-5, with TRBD2 matching 10 bases. With V trimmed by 3 bases and J by 1 base, 5 bases remained unmatched. The length of the CDR3 is 16 residues. Germline values: CDR1 KGHSH, CDR2 LQKENI. The CDR3: CASSPPAGGVQETQYF. CDR3 in DNA: TGTGCCAGCTCACCCCCAGCGGGAGGGGTCCAAGAGACCCAGTACTTC.

This clonotype was detected many times. The V and J genes are TRBV15 and TRBJ2-2; 10 bases are a match to TRBD1. CDR3 length: 15 amino acids. V trimming: 6 bases; J trimming: 3 bases; junction bases outside the gene matches: 4. In germline, CDR1 is LNHNV, CDR2 YYDKDF (reference sequence). In DNA, the CDR3 is TGTGCCACCAGGTCGGGACAGGGGTACACCGGGGAGCTGTTTTTT. It specifies CATRSGQGYTGELFF.

This clonotype has at least ten counts. V is TRBV6-2 or TRBV6-3 and J is TRBJ2-1; no firm D call. V lost 0 bases, J lost 8 bases, and 8 bases lay in between. The CDR3 extends over 13 amino acids. Germline V lookup: CDR1 MNHEY, CDR2 SVGEGT. The CDR3 DNA sequence: TGTGCCAGCAGTTACTCTAGTATCGATGAGCAGTTCTTC. Its translation is CASSYSSIDEQFF.

This clonotype occurred many times. The rearrangement joins TRBV7-6 to TRBJ2-1; 11 nucleotides line up with TRBD2. Trimming took 7 bases from V and 6 from J; bases not matched to a gene: 5. This CDR3 has 14 residues. The V gene's germline CDR1 is SGHVS and CDR2 FNYEAQ. As DNA, the CDR3 is TGTGCCAGCAAAACTAGCGGGAGCGGCAATGAGCAGTTCTTC. Translating it yields CASKTSGSGNEQFF.

This clonotype appeared a few times. The chain employs TRBV29-1 and TRBJ1-1; 7 bases fit TRBD1. Germline lookup yields CDR1 SQVTM and CDR2 ANQGSEA. CDR3 size: 13 residues. Trimming cost V 7 bases and J 6 bases; bases outside gene matches: 11. In DNA form, the CDR3 reads TGCAGCGCCGCAGGGGGATTAAGGTCTGAAGCTTTCTTT. Residues: CSAAGGLRSEAFF. The full variable domain, in which reference TRBV29-1 and TRBJ1-1 provide the parts outside the CDR3, is SAVISQKPSRDICQRGTSLTIQCQVDSQVTMMFWYRQQPGQSLTLIATANQGSEATYESGFVIDKFPISRPNLTFSTLTVSNMSPEDSSIYLCSAAGGLRSEAFFGQGTRLTVV.

This clonotype has more than one count but fewer than ten. An end of the junction does not agree with germline; a read error may underlie this. The chain has TRBV2 and TRBJ2-7, with 16 bases lining up with TRBD2. Germline V gene lookup returns CDR1 SNHLY and CDR2 FYNNEI. This CDR3 is built from 17 residues. Here the CDR3 DNA reads TGTGCCAGCAGCCAAGCGGGACTAGCGGGAGGGCACTACAAGCAGTACTTC. Protein product: CASSQAGLAGGHYKQYF.

The V and J genes are TRBV19 and TRBJ2-1, with D perhaps TRBD2 (6 bases). This CDR3 contains 15 residues. CDR1 and CDR2 from the germline V gene are LNHDA and SQIVND (reference sequence). V lost 6 bases and J 4 bases, leaving 16 bases between the germline ends. This CDR3 is CASSPRRVGYNEQFF. In DNA, the CDR3 is TGTGCCAGTAGCCCCCGGAGGGTCGGGTACAATGAGCAGTTCTTC.

This clonotype appeared many times. The chain carries TRBV24-1 and TRBJ2-7, with 7 bases matching TRBD1. The germline V gene encodes CDR1 KGHDR and CDR2 SFDVKD. The CDR3 totals 14 residues. V was clipped by 6 bases and J by 4 bases; unmatched bases: 8. The DNA of the CDR3 is TGTGCCACCAGTTCGACAGGGCAAGGATACGAGCAGTACTTC. Protein sequence: CATSSTGQGYEQYF.

On this clonotype itself: A much larger clone lies a single base off, so this may be a read error. The gene calls are TRBV27 and TRBJ1-2; D unclear. The CDR3 sequence is 13 residues long. Germline V gene sequence: CDR1 MNHEY, CDR2 SMNVEV (reference sequence). The ends were cut back, 3 bases at V and 4 bases at J, with 9 bases in the middle. CDR3 DNA sequence: TGTGCCAGCAGTTTGAAGGGTGGCTATGGCTACACCTTC. Its protein product is CASSLKGGYGYTF.

This clonotype was seen many times. The chain uses TRBV20-1 and TRBJ1-1; the D gene is possibly TRBD1 (5 bases). Germline V gene sequence: CDR1 DFQATT, CDR2 SNEGSKA (reference sequence). The V and J ends lost 5 bases and 5 bases respectively, with 15 bases between them. CDR3 length: 13 amino acids. The CDR3 coding sequence is TGCAGTGCTGGGGGGGTAGGTGTGACTGAAGCTTTCTTT. This sequence encodes CSAGGVGVTEAFF.

This clonotype was counted at least ten times. The J gene is TRBJ1-1, the V gene TRBV11-1; D is perhaps TRBD1 (5 bases). The V gene's germline CDR1 is SGHAT and CDR2 FQDESV (reference sequence). CDR3 size: 14 residues. Trimming removed 5 bases at V and 6 bases at J, with 16 bases between. Written as DNA, the CDR3 is TGTGCCAGCAGCCAAGAAGCAGGGATGGCTGAAGCTTTCTTT. Its protein is CASSQEAGMAEAFF.

The sample holds many counts of this clonotype. V is TRBV6-5 and J is TRBJ2-1, with 13 nucleotides matching TRBD2. Germline V gives CDR1 MNHEY, CDR2 SVGAGI. The junction had 5 bases not matched to a gene; V was cut back by 0 bases and J by 9 bases. CDR3 size: 16 residues. As DNA, the CDR3 is TGTGCCAGCAGTTACTCGGGACTAGCGGGATCAATTGAGCAGTTCTTC. It is translated as CASSYSGLAGSIEQFF.

V usage is TRBV9 and J usage is TRBJ2-3; tentatively, D is TRBD1 (5 bases). Germline V gene data show CDR1 as SGDLS and CDR2 as YYNGEE. The CDR3 runs to 15 residues. Trimming took off 6 bases at V and 1 base at J, with 15 bases between the two ends. CDR3 coding DNA: TGTGCCAGCAACAATCAGGGCTTGGGCACAGATACGCAGTATTTT. Protein: CASNNQGLGTDTQYF.

This clonotype appeared a few times. The chain combines TRBV10-3 with TRBJ2-2; 13 bases match TRBD2. The CDR3 is made up of 17 amino acids. The V gene's germline CDR1 is ENHRY and CDR2 SYGVKD. The V gene end was trimmed by 6 bases and the J gene end by 5 bases; junction bases not matched to a gene: 9. The CDR3 bases are TGTGCCATCAGCCGAGGACTAGCGGGAGAAGGAACCGGGGAGCTGTTTTTT. Translation gives CAISRGLAGEGTGELFF.

This clonotype was picked up many times. V usage is TRBV5-1 and J usage is TRBJ2-1; D possibly corresponds to TRBD1 (6 bases). CDR1 and CDR2 from the germline V gene are SGHRS and YFSETQ. CDR3 length: 15 amino acids. V was clipped by 4 bases and J by 5 bases, with 16 bases between them. The CDR3 protein is CASSPRQGSNNEQFF. The DNA of the CDR3 is TGCGCCAGCAGCCCCAGGCAGGGGTCTAACAATGAGCAGTTCTTC.

This clonotype was counted between two and nine times. J is TRBJ1-2 and V is TRBV9; 9 nucleotides agree with TRBD1. The V and J ends lost 0 bases and 6 bases, in that order; junction bases with no gene match: 3. This CDR3 is built from 14 residues. In germline, CDR1 is SGDLS, CDR2 YYNGEE. CDR3: CASSVGWDRDGYTF. The CDR3 DNA sequence: TGTGCCAGCAGCGTAGGGTGGGACAGGGATGGCTACACCTTC.

The chain links TRBV9 to TRBJ2-7; 7 nucleotides match TRBD2. Looked up from germline, CDR1 is SGDLS and CDR2 is YYNGEE. The CDR3 is made up of 16 amino acids. The junction had 9 bases not matched to a gene; V was cut back by 3 bases and J by 0 bases. The CDR3 protein is CASSAGGGINSYEQYF. CDR3 bases: TGTGCCAGCAGCGCTGGGGGAGGGATTAACTCCTACGAGCAGTACTTC.

This clonotype was counted many times. V usage is TRBV10-3 and J usage is TRBJ1-1; no firm D call. CDR3 size: 14 residues. The V end was cut by 0 bases, the J end by 4 bases, with 9 bases between. Germline CDR1 ENHRY, CDR2 SYGVKD. In DNA, the CDR3 is TGTGCCATCAGTGAGTCATACGGTAGCACTGAAGCTTTCTTT. It yields the protein CAISESYGSTEAFF.

Concerning this clonotype: A much larger clone differs from this one at a single base, so this may be a read error. The J gene is TRBJ1-1, the V gene TRBV29-1; D possibly corresponds to TRBD1 (6 bases). The CDR3 loop spans 12 amino acids. V was pared by 7 bases and J by 7 bases, with 16 bases between. Germline-derived CDR1 and CDR2 are SQVTM and ANQGSEA. CDR3 nucleotide sequence: TGCAGCGGCGGGACAAGGATTGGTGAAGCTTTCTTT. Translated: CSGGTRIGEAFF.

This clonotype was counted a few times. The rearrangement links TRBV20-1 to TRBJ1-2; perhaps TRBD1 as D (6 bases). V was cut by 7 bases and J by 3 bases, with 15 bases left in between. Germline CDR1 reads DFQATT; CDR2 reads SNEGSKA (reference sequence). The CDR3 length is 13 residues. The CDR3 DNA follows: TGCAGTGGTAACCCAGGGGATTACTATGGCTACACCTTC. Encoded protein: CSGNPGDYYGYTF.

This clonotype was seen a handful of times. This sequence may be a read error, since a much larger clone differs from it by one base. The chain couples TRBV3-1 to TRBJ2-3; either TRBD1 or TRBD2 may supply D (5 bases each). Germline V lookup: CDR1 LGHDT, CDR2 YNNKEL (reference sequence). The CDR3 is 14 amino acids. The V end was cut by 4 bases, the J end by 4 bases, with 12 bases between. The CDR3 nucleotides are TGTGCCAGCAGCCGCCCGGGGACGTCAGATACGCAGTATTTT. Translating gives CASSRPGTSDTQYF.

In this sample, this clonotype turned up many times. J is TRBJ2-2 and V is TRBV9; no definite D call. The CDR3 sequence is 15 residues long. In germline, CDR1 is SGDLS, CDR2 YYNGEE. Trimming removed 2 bases from V and 0 bases from J, with 8 bases in between. This CDR3 reads CASSVMVANTGELFF. CDR3 sequence (DNA): TGTGCCAGCAGCGTGATGGTAGCGAACACCGGGGAGCTGTTTTTT.

The chain has TRBV10-3 and TRBJ2-3; D unclear. CDR3 length equals 15 residues. The V gene's germline CDR1 is ENHRY and CDR2 SYGVKD. V gave up 11 bases and J gave up 3 bases, with 21 bases separating them. This chain's CDR3 is CAATQEGSVTDTQYF. In nucleotides, the CDR3 is TGTGCCGCCACCCAGGAAGGCAGTGTGACAGATACGCAGTATTTT.